This paragraph covers one TCR beta chain sequence. V was trimmed by 4 bases and J by 2 bases, leaving 14 bases between them. Germline V lookup: CDR1 GTSNPN, CDR2 SVGIG (reference sequence). The CDR3 sequence is 14 residues long. The data were obtained in a study of spatial heterogeneity in lung cancer. The time point denotes: sample taken at primary tumor resection. The sequenced material consisted of unsorted whole RNA from tumor, nontumor lung or frozen PBMC. Carried by each TCR cDNA molecule was a unique molecular identifier. TCRdb independently ran MiXCR on the 5' RACE reads; one entry per CDR3 protein. The sample has 50,000 to 65,000 distinct CDR3 sequences; approximately 8% are singletons.

The sample here was PBMCs, taken at surgery. The gene calls are TRBV30 and TRBJ1-1; D not resolved. This receptor was obtained from a female donor with early-stage non-small cell lung cancer. For the CDR3, the DNA is TGTGCCTGGAATCCGCAACGGGATAACACTGAAGCTTTCTTT. Encoded protein: CAWNPQRDNTEAFF. Variable domain in full (rest from reference TRBV30 and TRBJ1-1): SQTIHQWPATLVQPVGSPLSLECTVEGTSNPNLYWYRQAAGRGLQLLFYSVGIGQISSEVPQNLSASRPQDRQFILSSKKLLLSDSGFYLCAWNPQRDNTEAFFGQGTRLTVV.